One and the same sample provided the 26 T cell receptor beta chains below, sequenced in a study of T cell repertoires in cytomegalovirus infection. TCRdb analysed the reads with MiXCR anew, one entry per CDR3 protein. The sample shows about 150,000 distinct CDR3 sequences, about a quarter of them seen only once. Sequenced sample: PBMCs. The receptors were gathered from a human donor in good health (CMV status not recorded). Some clones in this sample may be carry-over from other donors' samples.

This clonotype was observed a handful of times. The chain recombines TRBV6-1 with TRBJ2-1; 11 nucleotides agree with TRBD2. Losses at the gene ends were 6 bases for V and 6 bases for J; bases not matched to a gene: 7. Germline loops: CDR1 MNHNS, CDR2 SASEGT. This CDR3 contains 15 residues. In nucleotides, the CDR3 is TGTGCCAGCAGCGTACTAGCGGGAGTGGGCAATGAGCAGTTCTTC. Its protein product is CASSVLAGVGNEQFF.

The chain has TRBV12-3 or TRBV12-4 and TRBJ1-2, with 8 positions matching TRBD1. The CDR3 extends over 13 amino acids. Trimming removed 6 bases from V and 7 bases from J; junction bases left unmatched: 7. The CDR3 here is CASSLTGVSGYTF. CDR3 sequence (DNA): TGTGCCAGCAGCCTGACAGGGGTCAGTGGCTACACCTTC.

This clonotype appeared many times. The rearrangement joins TRBV6-6 to TRBJ1-4; D ambiguous. The CDR3 sequence is 13 residues long. In germline, CDR1 is MNHNY, CDR2 SVGAGI (reference sequence). Deletions cut 8 bases from V and 13 bases from J, with 20 bases between. CDR3 coding DNA: TGTGCCAGCCTCGAGGGCGCGACCTATCGACTGTTTTTT. It yields the protein CASLEGATYRLFF.

The J gene is TRBJ1-5, the V gene TRBV2; 11 positions match TRBD1. Per the germline V gene, CDR1 is SNHLY and CDR2 is FYNNEI. This CDR3 has 16 amino acids. V shed 6 bases and J 1 base; nucleotides not matched to a gene: 5. CDR3 coding DNA: TGTGCCAGCAGGGGCGGGACAGGGGGGAGCAATCAGCCCCAGCATTTT. Protein product: CASRGGTGGSNQPQHF.

This clonotype was recorded many times. The chain employs TRBV7-3 and TRBJ2-3, with D unclear. Trimming took 0 bases from V and 0 from J, leaving 7 bases between them. Germline lookup yields CDR1 SGHTA and CDR2 FQGTGA. This CDR3 is 15 amino acids long. The CDR3 bases are TGTGCCAGCAGCTTAACTCCTACAAGCACAGATACGCAGTATTTT. It is translated as CASSLTPTSTDTQYF.

This clonotype was seen more than once but under ten times. The chain employs TRBV18 and TRBJ2-5; tentative D call: TRBD1 (5 bases). Germline assignment: CDR1 KGHSH and CDR2 LQKENI. This CDR3 has 14 amino acids. Trimming stripped 4 bases from V and 2 bases from J, with 11 bases between. The CDR3 region has the DNA TGTGCCAGCTCACGGGGCAGCATACAAGAGACCCAGTACTTC. Translating it yields CASSRGSIQETQYF.

This clonotype was detected many times. The genes are TRBV7-2 and TRBJ2-3; TRBD2 matches at 8 bases. Germline V gene sequence: CDR1 SGHTA, CDR2 FQGNSA. There are 19 residues in the CDR3. Losses at the gene ends were 2 bases for V and 0 bases for J; bases not matched to a gene: 13. The DNA for the CDR3 is TGTGCCAGCAGCTTACTTGGCGGTAGCGGGGACACTAGCACAGATACGCAGTATTTT. Translated: CASSLLGGSGDTSTDTQYF.

This clonotype came up many times. The V call is TRBV7-9, the J call TRBJ2-5, with 9 bases aligning to TRBD2. Germline V lookup: CDR1 SEHNR, CDR2 FQNEAQ (reference sequence). The CDR3 sequence is 16 residues long. V lost 5 bases, J lost 5 bases, and 12 bases stayed unmatched. The CDR3: CASSKIGTSNEETQYF. CDR3 nucleotides: TGTGCCAGCAGCAAAATCGGGACTAGCAACGAGGAGACCCAGTACTTC. Using reference TRBV7-9 and TRBJ2-5 for the parts outside the CDR3, the full variable domain is DTGVSQNPRHKITKRGQNVTFRCDPISEHNRLYWYRQTLGQGPEFLTYFQNEAQLEKSRLLSDRFSAERPKGSFSTLEIQRTEQGDSAMYLCASSKIGTSNEETQYFGPGTRLLVL.

The table lists this clonotype with many counts. The junction departs from germline at one end; a sequencing error may be responsible. This chain links TRBV7-2 with TRBJ1-1; 8 nucleotides align to TRBD1. CDR3 length: 16 residues. Germline V gives CDR1 SGHTA, CDR2 FQGNSA. The CDR3 nucleotides are TGTGCCAGCAGCGTAGCGGACAGGGCCTTGAACACTGAAGCTTTCTTT. Residues: CASSVADRALNTEAFF. The full variable domain, rest sourced from reference TRBV7-2 and TRBJ1-1, is GAGVSQSPSNKVTEKGKDVELRCDPISGHTALYWYRQSLGQGLEFLIYFQGNSAPDKSGLPSDRFSAERTGGSVSTLTIQRTQQEDSAVYLCASSVADRALNTEAFFGQGTRLTVV.

The V gene is TRBV6-2 or TRBV6-3, the J gene TRBJ2-2; 8 nucleotides agree with TRBD2. CDR1 and CDR2 (germline): MNHEY, SVGEGT. Losses at the gene ends were 4 bases for V and 1 base for J; bases not matched to a gene: 2. This CDR3 is built from 15 residues. CDR3 region: CASSWGLGNTGELFF. As DNA, the CDR3 is TGTGCCAGCAGTTGGGGACTAGGGAACACCGGGGAGCTGTTTTTT.

This clonotype was observed a handful of times. CDR3 amino acids: CASSQEYGGRRGQFF. As DNA, the CDR3 is TGCGCCAGCAGCCAAGAATACGGGGGACGCCGTGGGCAGTTCTTC. The genes are TRBV4-3 and TRBJ2-1; TRBD2 might be the D (6 bases). V was clipped by 0 bases and J by 12 bases, with 18 bases between them. The CDR3 is 15 amino acids. Germline-derived CDR1 and CDR2 are LGHNA and YSLEER.

Written as DNA, the CDR3 is TGTGCCAGCAGCGTAGAGAACACCGGGGAGCTGTTTTTT. It yields the protein CASSVENTGELFF. J is TRBJ2-2 and V is TRBV9; D uncertain. CDR1 and CDR2 from the germline V gene are SGDLS and YYNGEE. CDR3 length: 13 residues. The V end was cut by 0 bases, the J end by 1 base, with 1 base between.

The chain carries TRBV12-3 or TRBV12-4 and TRBJ2-6, with TRBD1 matching over 8 bases. The CDR3 is 16 amino acids. Trimming at V came to 6 bases and at J to 3 bases, leaving 7 bases not matched to a gene. CDR3 in DNA: TGTGCCAGCAGCCCCCGGACAGGGATTGGGGCCAACGTCCTGACTTTC. It translates to CASSPRTGIGANVLTF.

This clonotype was counted at least ten times. The J gene is TRBJ1-3, the V gene TRBV18; D uncertain. The CDR3 has 16 amino acids. Trimming shortened V by 6 bases and J by 3 bases, and 18 bases separated the two germline ends. Germline V lookup: CDR1 KGHSH, CDR2 LQKENI. CDR3 nucleotide sequence: TGTGCCAGCTCCCGAGCTCCTGACGGACGTGGAAACACCATATATTTT. This sequence encodes CASSRAPDGRGNTIYF.

Many counts were recorded for this clonotype. The rearrangement joins TRBV6-5 to TRBJ2-5; D is perhaps TRBD1 or TRBD2 (5 bases each). V was shortened by 0 bases and J by 5 bases, with 7 bases between the two germline ends. The V gene's germline CDR1 is MNHEY and CDR2 SVGAGI. The CDR3 spans 13 residues. This chain's CDR3 is CASSYSGEETQYF. The DNA for the CDR3 is TGTGCCAGCAGTTACTCAGGGGAGGAGACCCAGTACTTC.

This clonotype was recorded a few times. The rearrangement joins TRBV18 to TRBJ2-7, with D uncertain. V shed 1 base and J shed 0 bases, with 10 bases lying between them. CDR3 length: 15 residues. CDR1 is KGHSH, CDR2 LQKENI, per germline. The DNA of the CDR3 is TGTGCCAGCTCACCACTCATGGGTAGCTCCTACGAGCAGTACTTC. Its protein is CASSPLMGSSYEQYF.

This chain joins TRBV6-2 or TRBV6-3 and TRBJ2-1; 10 nucleotides agree with TRBD2. J was trimmed by 8 bases and V by 7 bases; bases with no gene match: 11. CDR1 MNHEY and CDR2 SVGEGT come from the germline V gene. CDR3 length: 15 residues. CDR3 region: CASTKASGREYEQFF. The CDR3, as DNA: TGTGCCAGCACAAAGGCCAGCGGGAGGGAGTATGAGCAGTTCTTC.

The chain combines TRBV5-1 with TRBJ2-2, with a possible D match to TRBD2 (5 bases). With 5 bases removed from V and 7 bases from J, the gap between germline ends came to 12 bases. This CDR3 has 13 residues. CDR1 and CDR2 (germline): SGHRS, YFSETQ. For the CDR3, the DNA is TGCGCCAGCAGTCCGAACGGGATCGGGGAGCTGTTTTTT. Its translation: CASSPNGIGELFF.

V is TRBV5-1 and J is TRBJ2-1; 11 bases are shared with TRBD2. The CDR3 contains 14 residues. With 3 bases clipped from V and 7 bases from J, the junction kept 3 bases outside the gene matches. Germline V CDR1 and CDR2: SGHRS, YFSETQ. Here the CDR3 reads CASSSLAGGNEQFF. The CDR3 DNA sequence: TGCGCCAGCAGCTCCTTAGCGGGAGGGAATGAGCAGTTCTTC.

This clonotype appeared a few times. V gene TRBV7-9 combines with J gene TRBJ2-7; the match to TRBD2 covers 12 bases. The V segment lost 3 bases and the J segment 1 base; nucleotides outside the gene matches: 4. CDR1 and CDR2 from the germline V gene are SEHNR and FQNEAQ (reference sequence). This CDR3 region has 16 residues. CDR3 coding DNA: TGTGCCAGCAGCTTGACGACTAGCGGGAGATCCTACGAGCAGTACTTC. Its translation: CASSLTTSGRSYEQYF.

V and J are TRBV3-1 and TRBJ1-5; D might be TRBD1 (5 bases). Germline CDR1 reads LGHDT; CDR2 reads YNNKEL (reference sequence). The V gene lost 0 bases and the J gene lost 10 bases, with 10 bases spanning the gap. This CDR3 contains 13 residues. This chain's CDR3 is CASSQDSTGPQHF. The CDR3 DNA follows: TGTGCCAGCAGCCAAGACAGTACAGGACCCCAGCATTTT.

Worth noting for this clonotype: A much larger clone differs from this one at a single base, so this may be a read error. The V gene is TRBV28, the J gene TRBJ2-1; 9 bases align to TRBD2. Germline CDR1 reads MDHEN; CDR2 reads SYDVKM. This CDR3 contains 17 residues. The CDR3 DNA sequence: TGTGCCAGAAGTTTGGTGCCTAGCGGGACACCCTACAATGAGCAGTTCTTC. Its translation is CARSLVPSGTPYNEQFF.

The chain is built from TRBV9 and TRBJ2-7, with D possibly TRBD1 on 6 matching bases. Trimming pared 0 bases from V and 3 bases from J, leaving 10 bases between. The CDR3 has 14 amino acids. The V gene's germline CDR1 is SGDLS and CDR2 YYNGEE. The CDR3 DNA sequence: TGTGCCAGCAGCGTAGCGGACAGTGACTACGAGCAGTACTTC. The encoded protein is CASSVADSDYEQYF.

This rearrangement joins TRBV5-1 to TRBJ1-6; unclear D gene. Trimming cost V 0 bases and J 10 bases, with 14 bases left between them. The CDR3 runs 15 residues. Per germline, CDR1 SGHRS and CDR2 YFSETQ. The DNA of the CDR3 is TGCGCCAGCAGCTTGGACCAGGTGGGAAGATCACCCCTCCACTTT. It translates to CASSLDQVGRSPLHF.

This clonotype was seen repeatedly, ten times or more. The J gene is TRBJ2-7, the V gene TRBV6-1, with TRBD1 identical over 8 bases. This CDR3 is built from 13 residues. Germline CDR1 MNHNS, CDR2 SASEGT. With 6 bases clipped from V and 7 bases from J, the junction kept 8 bases outside the gene matches. The DNA for the CDR3 is TGTGCCAGCAGGCCTCGACAGGGGAATGAGCAGTACTTC. It specifies CASRPRQGNEQYF.

As regards this clonotype: The junction shows a germline mismatch at one end, possibly a read error. The chain has TRBV7-2 and TRBJ2-7; a weak D match, TRBD2 (5 bases). The CDR3 is 13 amino acids. The germline CDR1 and CDR2 sequences are SGHTA and FQGNSA. CDR3 residues: CASSLAFSYEQYF. The CDR3 coding sequence is TGTGCCAGCAGCCTAGCCTTCTCCTACGAGCAGTACTTC.